The source of this T cell receptor (beta chain) is a study of control samples from healthy donors and cancer patients. Measured with immunoSEQ multiplex PCR; TCRdb has only the in-frame clones, and not every one. The sample lists about 140,000 clones, 85% to 95% occurring once. V lost 3 bases and J lost 3, with 14 bases in between. The CDR3 has 15 amino acids. Per germline, CDR1 MGHRA and CDR2 YSYEKL. The V call is TRBV4-1, the J call TRBJ1-2; D uncertain. The source material was blood. The origin of this receptor is a man between 40 and 49 years old in good health. As DNA, the CDR3 is TGCGCCAGCAGCCATAGTCGCCTACGCTACTATGGCTACACCTTC. Residues: CASSHSRLRYYGYTF.